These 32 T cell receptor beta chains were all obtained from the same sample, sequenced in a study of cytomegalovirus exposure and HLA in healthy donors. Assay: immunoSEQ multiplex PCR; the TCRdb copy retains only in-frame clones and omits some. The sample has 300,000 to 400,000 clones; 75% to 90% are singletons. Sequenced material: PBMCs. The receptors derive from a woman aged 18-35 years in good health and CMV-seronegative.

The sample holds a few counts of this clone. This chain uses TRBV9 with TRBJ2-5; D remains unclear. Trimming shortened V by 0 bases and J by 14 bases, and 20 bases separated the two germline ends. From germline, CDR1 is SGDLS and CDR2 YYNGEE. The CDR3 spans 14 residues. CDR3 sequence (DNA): TGTGCCAGCAGCGTAGAACCAACTGAGTTCCCCTCTTACTTC. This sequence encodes CASSVEPTEFPSYF.

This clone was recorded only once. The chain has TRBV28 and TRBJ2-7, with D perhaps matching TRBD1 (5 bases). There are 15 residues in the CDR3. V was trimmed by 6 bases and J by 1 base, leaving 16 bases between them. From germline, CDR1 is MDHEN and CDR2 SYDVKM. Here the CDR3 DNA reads TGTGCCAGCAGCCCTTCTTCAGGGTCGTCCTACGAGCAGTACTTC. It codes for CASSPSSGSSYEQYF.

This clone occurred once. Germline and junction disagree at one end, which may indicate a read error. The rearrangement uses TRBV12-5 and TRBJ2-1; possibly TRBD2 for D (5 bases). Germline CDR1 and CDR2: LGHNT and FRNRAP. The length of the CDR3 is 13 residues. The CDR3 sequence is CASGFPGTDEQFF. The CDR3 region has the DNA TGTGCTAGTGGTTTTCCGGGAACAGATGAACAGTTCTTC.

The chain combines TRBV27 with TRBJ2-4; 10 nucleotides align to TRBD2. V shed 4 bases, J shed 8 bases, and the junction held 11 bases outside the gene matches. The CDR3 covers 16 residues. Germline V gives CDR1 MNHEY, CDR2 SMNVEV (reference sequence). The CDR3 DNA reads TGTGCCAGCAGTTCTCCTCTAGCGGGAGTAAGGGACATTCAGTACTTC. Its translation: CASSSPLAGVRDIQYF.

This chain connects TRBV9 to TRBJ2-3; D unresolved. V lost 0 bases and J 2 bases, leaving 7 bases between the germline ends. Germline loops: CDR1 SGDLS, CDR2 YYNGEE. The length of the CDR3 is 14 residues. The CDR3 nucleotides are TGTGCCAGCAGCGTAGCTGGCCTCACAGATACGCAGTATTTT. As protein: CASSVAGLTDTQYF.

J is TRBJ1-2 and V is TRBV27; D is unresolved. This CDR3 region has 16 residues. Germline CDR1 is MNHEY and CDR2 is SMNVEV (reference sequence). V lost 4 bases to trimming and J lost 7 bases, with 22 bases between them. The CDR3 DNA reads TGTGCCAGCAGTTCACCCACGGGGAGGGAAGGTGCTGGCTACACCTTC. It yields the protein CASSSPTGREGAGYTF.

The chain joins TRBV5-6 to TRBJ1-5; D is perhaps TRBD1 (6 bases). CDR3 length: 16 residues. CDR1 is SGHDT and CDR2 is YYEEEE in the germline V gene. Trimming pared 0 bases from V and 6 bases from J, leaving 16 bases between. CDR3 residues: CASSLVGGAPGQPQHF. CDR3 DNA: TGTGCCAGCAGCTTGGTAGGGGGGGCGCCGGGTCAGCCCCAGCATTTT. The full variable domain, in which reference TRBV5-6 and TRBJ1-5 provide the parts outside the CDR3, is DAGVTQSPTHLIKTRGQQVTLRCSPKSGHDTVSWYQQALGQGPQFIFQYYEEEERQRGNFPDRFSGHQFPNYSSELNVNALLLGDSALYLCASSLVGGAPGQPQHFGDGTRLSIL.

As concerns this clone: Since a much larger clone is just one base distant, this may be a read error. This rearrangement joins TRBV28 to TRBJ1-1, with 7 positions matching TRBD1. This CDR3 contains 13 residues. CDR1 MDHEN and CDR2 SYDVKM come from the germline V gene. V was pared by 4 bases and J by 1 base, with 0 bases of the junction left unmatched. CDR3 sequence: CASSYRGNTEAFF. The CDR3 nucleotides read TGTGCCAGCAGTTACAGGGGGAACACTGAAGCTTTCTTT.

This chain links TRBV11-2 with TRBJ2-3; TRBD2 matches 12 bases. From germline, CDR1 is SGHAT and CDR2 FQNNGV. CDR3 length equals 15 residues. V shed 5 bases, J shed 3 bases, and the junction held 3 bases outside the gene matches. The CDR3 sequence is CASSLLAGGTDTQYF. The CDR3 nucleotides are TGTGCCAGCAGCCTTCTAGCGGGGGGGACAGATACGCAGTATTTT. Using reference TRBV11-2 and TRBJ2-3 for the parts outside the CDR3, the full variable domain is EAGVAQSPRYKIIEKRQSVAFWCNPISGHATLYWYQQILGQGPKLLIQFQNNGVVDDSQLPKDRFSAERLKGVDSTLKIQPAKLEDSAVYLCASSLLAGGTDTQYFGPGTRLTVL.

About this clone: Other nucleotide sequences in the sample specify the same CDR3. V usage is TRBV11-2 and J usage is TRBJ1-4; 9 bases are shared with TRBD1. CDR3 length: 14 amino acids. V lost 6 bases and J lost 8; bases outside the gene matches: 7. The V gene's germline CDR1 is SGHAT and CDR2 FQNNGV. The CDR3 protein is CASSPTGGLEKLFF. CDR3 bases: TGTGCCAGCAGTCCAACAGGGGGCCTCGAAAAACTGTTTTTT.

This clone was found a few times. CDR3 residues: CSVKGGPSYEQYF. The CDR3 DNA follows: TGCAGCGTTAAAGGGGGGCCTTCCTACGAGCAGTACTTC. The V and J genes are TRBV29-1 and TRBJ2-7; D may match TRBD1 or TRBD2 (6 bases each). The V end was cut by 5 bases, the J end by 1 base, with 12 bases between. The CDR3 has 13 amino acids. The germline gives CDR1 SQVTM, CDR2 ANQGSEA.

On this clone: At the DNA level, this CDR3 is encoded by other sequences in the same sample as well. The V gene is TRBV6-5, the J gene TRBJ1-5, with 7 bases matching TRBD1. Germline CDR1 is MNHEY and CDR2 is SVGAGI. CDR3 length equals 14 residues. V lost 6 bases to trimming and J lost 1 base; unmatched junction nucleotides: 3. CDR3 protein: CASSYRGSNQPQHF. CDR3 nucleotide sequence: TGTGCCAGCAGCTACAGGGGCAGCAATCAGCCCCAGCATTTT.

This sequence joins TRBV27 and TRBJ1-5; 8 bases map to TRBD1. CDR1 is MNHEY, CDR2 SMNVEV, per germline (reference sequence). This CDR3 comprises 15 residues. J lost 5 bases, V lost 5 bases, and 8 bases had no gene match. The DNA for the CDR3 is TGTGCCAGCAGTCGCGGGACAGGTCCTTATCAGCCCCAGCATTTT. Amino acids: CASSRGTGPYQPQHF.

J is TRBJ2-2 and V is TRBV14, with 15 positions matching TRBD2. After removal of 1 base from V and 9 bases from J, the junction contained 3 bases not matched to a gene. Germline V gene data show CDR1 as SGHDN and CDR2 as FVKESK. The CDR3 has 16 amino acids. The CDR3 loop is CASSQGTSGGARELFF. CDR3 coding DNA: TGTGCCAGCAGCCAAGGGACTAGCGGGGGGGCGAGGGAGCTGTTTTTT.

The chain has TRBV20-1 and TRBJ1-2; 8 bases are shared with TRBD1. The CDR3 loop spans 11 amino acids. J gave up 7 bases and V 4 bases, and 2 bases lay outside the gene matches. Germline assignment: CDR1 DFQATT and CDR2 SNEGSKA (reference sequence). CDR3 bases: TGCAGTGCTAATCAGGGGGCTGGCTACACCTTC. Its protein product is CSANQGAGYTF.

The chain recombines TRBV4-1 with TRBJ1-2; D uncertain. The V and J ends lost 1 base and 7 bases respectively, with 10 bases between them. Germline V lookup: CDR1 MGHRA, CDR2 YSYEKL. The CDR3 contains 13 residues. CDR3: CASSQGGLTGYTF. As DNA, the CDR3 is TGCGCCAGCAGCCAAGGCGGACTGACTGGCTACACCTTC.

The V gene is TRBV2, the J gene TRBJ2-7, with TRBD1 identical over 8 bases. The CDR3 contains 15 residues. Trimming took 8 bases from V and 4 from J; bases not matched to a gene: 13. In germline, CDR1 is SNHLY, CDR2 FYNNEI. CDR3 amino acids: CASGYPPTGEYEQYF. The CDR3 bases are TGTGCCAGCGGTTATCCACCGACAGGGGAGTACGAGCAGTACTTC.

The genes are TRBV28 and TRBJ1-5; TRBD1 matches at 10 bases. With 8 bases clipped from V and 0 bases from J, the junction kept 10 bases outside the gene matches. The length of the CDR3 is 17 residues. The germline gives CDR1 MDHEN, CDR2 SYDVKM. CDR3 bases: TGTGCCAGCGATAACGGGGGACAGGGGATTAGCAATCAGCCCCAGCATTTT. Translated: CASDNGGQGISNQPQHF.

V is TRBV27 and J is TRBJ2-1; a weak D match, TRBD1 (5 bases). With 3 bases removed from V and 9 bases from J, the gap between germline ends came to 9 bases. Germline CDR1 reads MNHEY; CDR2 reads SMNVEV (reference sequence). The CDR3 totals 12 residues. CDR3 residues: CASSFARGEQFF. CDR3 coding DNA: TGTGCCAGCAGTTTCGCTAGGGGTGAGCAGTTCTTC.

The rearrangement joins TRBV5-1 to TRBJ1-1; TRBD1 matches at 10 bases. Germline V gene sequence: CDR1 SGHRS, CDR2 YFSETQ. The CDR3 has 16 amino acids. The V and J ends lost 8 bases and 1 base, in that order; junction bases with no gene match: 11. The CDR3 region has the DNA TGCGCCAGTTCACCCGGGACAGGGGCCACGAACACTGAAGCTTTCTTT. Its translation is CASSPGTGATNTEAFF.

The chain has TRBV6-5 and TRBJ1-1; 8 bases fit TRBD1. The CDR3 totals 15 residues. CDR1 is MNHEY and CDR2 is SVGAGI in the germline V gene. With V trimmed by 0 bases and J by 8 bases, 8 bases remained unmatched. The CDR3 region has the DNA TGTGCCAGCAGTTACTCGACAGGGGTCGCTTCGGAAGCTTTCTTT. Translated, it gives CASSYSTGVASEAFF.

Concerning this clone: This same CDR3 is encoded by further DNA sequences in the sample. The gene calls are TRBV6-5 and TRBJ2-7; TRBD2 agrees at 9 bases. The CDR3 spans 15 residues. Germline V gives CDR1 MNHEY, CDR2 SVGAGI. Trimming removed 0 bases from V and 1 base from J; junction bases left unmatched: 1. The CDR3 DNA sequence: TGTGCCAGCAGTTACTCGCTAGCGGGGTCCTACGAGCAGTACTTC. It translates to CASSYSLAGSYEQYF.

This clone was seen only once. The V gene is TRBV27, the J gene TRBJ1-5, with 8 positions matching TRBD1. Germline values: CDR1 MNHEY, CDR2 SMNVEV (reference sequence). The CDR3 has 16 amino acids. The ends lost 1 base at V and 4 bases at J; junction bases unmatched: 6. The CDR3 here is CASSLLGTGDNQPQHF. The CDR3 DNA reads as TGTGCCAGCAGTTTATTGGGGACAGGAGATAATCAGCCCCAGCATTTT.

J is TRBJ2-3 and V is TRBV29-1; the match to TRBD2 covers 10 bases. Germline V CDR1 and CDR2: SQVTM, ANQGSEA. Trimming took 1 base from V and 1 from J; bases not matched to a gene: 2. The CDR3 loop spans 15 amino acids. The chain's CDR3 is CSVEALAGGTDTQYF. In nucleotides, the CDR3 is TGCAGCGTTGAAGCTCTAGCGGGGGGCACAGATACGCAGTATTTT.

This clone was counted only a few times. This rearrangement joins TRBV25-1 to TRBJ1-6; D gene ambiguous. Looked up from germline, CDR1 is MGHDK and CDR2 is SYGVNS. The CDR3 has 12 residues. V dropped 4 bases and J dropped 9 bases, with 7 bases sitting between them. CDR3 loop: CASSGSSSPLHF. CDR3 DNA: TGTGCCAGCAGTGGGTCGAGTTCACCCCTCCACTTT.

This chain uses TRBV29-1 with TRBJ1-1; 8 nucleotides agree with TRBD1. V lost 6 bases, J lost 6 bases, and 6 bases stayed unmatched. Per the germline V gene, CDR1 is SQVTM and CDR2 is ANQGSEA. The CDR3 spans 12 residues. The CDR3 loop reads CSVETGGPEAFF. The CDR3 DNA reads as TGCAGCGTAGAAACAGGGGGGCCTGAAGCTTTCTTT.

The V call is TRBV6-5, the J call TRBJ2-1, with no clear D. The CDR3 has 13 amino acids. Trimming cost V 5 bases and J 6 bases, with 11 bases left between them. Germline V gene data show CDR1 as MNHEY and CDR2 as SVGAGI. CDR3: CASSIQISNEQFF. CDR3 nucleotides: TGTGCCAGCAGTATACAAATTTCCAATGAGCAGTTCTTC.

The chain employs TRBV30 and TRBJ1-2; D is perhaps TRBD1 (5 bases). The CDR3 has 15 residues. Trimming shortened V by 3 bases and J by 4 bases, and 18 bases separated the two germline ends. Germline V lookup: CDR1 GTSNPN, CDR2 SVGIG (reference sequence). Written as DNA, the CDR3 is TGTGCCTGGAGAGGTGGGGCACTACGTCGCTATGGCTACACCTTC. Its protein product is CAWRGGALRRYGYTF.

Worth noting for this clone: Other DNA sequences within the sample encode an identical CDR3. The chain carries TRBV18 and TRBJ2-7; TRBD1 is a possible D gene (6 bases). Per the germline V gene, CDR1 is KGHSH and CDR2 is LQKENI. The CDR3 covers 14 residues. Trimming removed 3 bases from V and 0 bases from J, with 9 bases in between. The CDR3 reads CASSPLDSSYEQYF. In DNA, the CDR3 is TGTGCCAGCTCACCGCTGGACAGCTCCTACGAGCAGTACTTC. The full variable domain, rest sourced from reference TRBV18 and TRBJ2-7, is NAGVMQNPRHLVRRRGQEARLRCSPMKGHSHVYWYRQLPEEGLKFMVYLQKENIIDESGMPKERFSAEFPKEGPSILRIQQVVRGDSAAYFCASSPLDSSYEQYFGPGTRLTVT.

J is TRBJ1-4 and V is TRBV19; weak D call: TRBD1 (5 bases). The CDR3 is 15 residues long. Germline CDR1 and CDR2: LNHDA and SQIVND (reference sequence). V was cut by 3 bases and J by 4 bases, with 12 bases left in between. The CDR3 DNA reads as TGTGCCAGTAGTATTGGACACACCGTTAATGAAAAACTGTTTTTT. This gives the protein CASSIGHTVNEKLFF.

The CDR3 is CATSGTGYSNQPQHF. CDR3 DNA: TGTGCCACCTCCGGGACAGGGTATAGCAATCAGCCCCAGCATTTT. This chain uses TRBV19 with TRBJ1-5; 9 bases agree with TRBD1. The CDR3 consists of 15 residues. The V and J ends lost 10 bases and 0 bases, in that order; junction bases with no gene match: 7. Germline CDR1 is LNHDA and CDR2 is SQIVND (reference sequence). The variable domain in full, completed from reference TRBV19 and TRBJ1-5, reads DGGITQSPKYLFRKEGQNVTLSCEQNLNHDAMYWYRQDPGQGLRLIYYSQIVNDFQKGDIAEGYSVSREKKESFPLTVTSAQKNPTAFYLCATSGTGYSNQPQHFGDGTRLSIL.

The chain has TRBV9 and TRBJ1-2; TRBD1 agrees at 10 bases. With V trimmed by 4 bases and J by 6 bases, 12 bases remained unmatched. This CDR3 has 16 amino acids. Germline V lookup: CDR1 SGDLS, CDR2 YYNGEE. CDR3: CASSPRQGAVWDGYTF. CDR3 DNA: TGTGCCAGCAGCCCACGACAGGGGGCGGTTTGGGATGGCTACACCTTC.